Shown below are 31 T cell receptor beta chains from a single sample sequenced in a study of cytomegalovirus exposure and HLA in healthy donors. PCR amplification relied on 60 Vbeta primers (plus 13 Jbeta primers). Profiled with immunoSEQ multiplex PCR; TCRdb holds only in-frame clones, not every one. The sample table sets out 55,000 to 85,000 clones. Sequencing was carried out using PBMCs. These receptors were collected from a woman aged 30 to 39 in good health and CMV-seronegative.

The gene calls are TRBV27 and TRBJ2-7; D not certain. The germline V and J ends were trimmed by 3 bases and 2 bases, with 11 bases remaining between them. Germline V lookup: CDR1 MNHEY, CDR2 SMNVEV (reference sequence). The CDR3 runs to 14 residues. Here the CDR3 reads CASSFAAVAYEQYF. CDR3 in DNA: TGTGCCAGCAGTTTTGCGGCGGTCGCCTACGAGCAGTACTTC.

This sequence joins TRBV19 and TRBJ2-1; TRBD2 is a possible D gene (6 bases). This CDR3 region has 14 residues. Germline V CDR1 and CDR2: LNHDA, SQIVND (reference sequence). V was trimmed by 6 bases and J by 8 bases, leaving 17 bases between them. The CDR3 nucleotides are TGTGCCAGTAGGTCGGGGCGGCTAGCGTATGAGCAGTTCTTC. Amino acid sequence: CASRSGRLAYEQFF. The whole variable domain, remainder taken from reference TRBV19 and TRBJ2-1, is DGGITQSPKYLFRKEGQNVTLSCEQNLNHDAMYWYRQDPGQGLRLIYYSQIVNDFQKGDIAEGYSVSREKKESFPLTVTSAQKNPTAFYLCASRSGRLAYEQFFGPGTRLTVL.

The rearrangement links TRBV5-6 to TRBJ2-1; D not certain. Trimming took off 4 bases at V and 8 bases at J, with 7 bases between the two ends. The CDR3 spans 11 residues. The germline V gene has CDR1 SGHDT and CDR2 YYEEEE. The CDR3 loop is CASSQEDEQFF. The DNA for the CDR3 is TGTGCCAGCAGCCAAGAGGATGAGCAGTTCTTC.

The chain uses TRBV5-1 and TRBJ2-7; 7 bases are shared with TRBD1. CDR3 size: 13 residues. With V trimmed by 4 bases and J by 3 bases, 4 bases remained unmatched. Germline assignment: CDR1 SGHRS and CDR2 YFSETQ. The CDR3 nucleotides are TGCGCCAGCAGCCCGACAGGGAACTACGAGCAGTACTTC. Translated, it gives CASSPTGNYEQYF.

V usage is TRBV30 and J usage is TRBJ1-1; D is unresolved. V lost 2 bases, J lost 4 bases, and 11 bases lay in between. The CDR3 is 13 amino acids. Germline V CDR1 and CDR2: GTSNPN, SVGIG (reference sequence). CDR3 protein: CAWSFLPSTEAFF. The CDR3 region has the DNA TGTGCCTGGAGTTTTTTGCCGAGCACTGAAGCTTTCTTT.

About this clone itself: Germline and junction disagree at one end, which may indicate a read error. V usage is TRBV11-2 and J usage is TRBJ2-3, with D hard to call. The CDR3 runs 11 residues. Per the germline V gene, CDR1 is SGHAT and CDR2 is FQNNGV. Written as DNA, the CDR3 is TGTGCCAGCAGCTTAGTACGACATGAAGATTTT. This gives the protein CASSLVRHEDF.

V and J are TRBV7-9 and TRBJ2-7; 8 bases are a match to TRBD1. The CDR3 has 14 residues. CDR1 SEHNR and CDR2 FQNEAQ come from the germline V gene (reference sequence). V gave up 3 bases and J gave up 2 bases; unmatched junction bases: 3. CDR3 bases: TGTGCCAGCAGCTTGTCACAGGGGGCCTACGAGCAGTACTTC. Translating it yields CASSLSQGAYEQYF.

The chain recombines TRBV4-3 with TRBJ1-5; the D is unclear. The V and J ends lost 1 base and 4 bases respectively, with 8 bases between them. CDR3 length: 14 amino acids. Germline V gives CDR1 LGHNA, CDR2 YSLEER. The CDR3 is CASSQGAINQPQHF. CDR3 sequence (DNA): TGCGCCAGCAGCCAAGGCGCCATTAATCAGCCCCAGCATTTT.

The chain couples TRBV6-5 to TRBJ2-1, with D possibly being TRBD2 (7 bases). The CDR3 runs 15 residues. Germline CDR1 and CDR2: MNHEY and SVGAGI. With 6 bases removed from V and 3 bases from J, the gap between germline ends came to 15 bases. The CDR3 protein is CASSLEGGDYNEQFF. The CDR3 bases are TGTGCCAGCAGCCTCGAGGGGGGGGACTACAATGAGCAGTTCTTC.

The chain uses TRBV6-5 and TRBJ2-7, with D tentatively TRBD2 (5 bases). V lost 0 bases and J lost 2, with 11 bases in between. The CDR3 loop spans 15 amino acids. CDR1 is MNHEY, CDR2 SVGAGI, per germline. CDR3 sequence: CASSYSDGGAYEQYF. In DNA form, the CDR3 reads TGTGCCAGCAGTTACTCGGACGGAGGCGCCTACGAGCAGTACTTC.

V is TRBV4-1 and J is TRBJ1-5; D is uncertain. Germline CDR1 is MGHRA and CDR2 is YSYEKL. V was clipped by 4 bases and J by 0 bases, with 7 bases between them. This CDR3 is built from 14 residues. The CDR3 loop is CASSPEGSNQPQHF. The CDR3 region has the DNA TGCGCCAGCAGCCCCGAGGGTAGCAATCAGCCCCAGCATTTT.

This chain connects TRBV2 to TRBJ2-1; D is possibly TRBD1 (5 bases). The CDR3 totals 17 residues. CDR1 and CDR2 (germline): SNHLY, FYNNEI. Trimming shortened V by 1 base and J by 7 bases, and 20 bases separated the two germline ends. This chain's CDR3 is CASSEGGGWGRRNEQFF. The CDR3 DNA reads TGTGCCAGCAGTGAAGGTGGCGGATGGGGCCGGAGAAATGAGCAGTTCTTC.

The V call is TRBV2, the J call TRBJ1-2, with 7 bases identical to TRBD1. The CDR3 has 12 residues. In germline, CDR1 is SNHLY, CDR2 FYNNEI. Trimming cost V 7 bases and J 7 bases; bases outside gene matches: 6. CDR3 loop: CASKGAGPGYTF. The DNA for the CDR3 is TGTGCCAGCAAGGGGGCAGGGCCTGGCTACACCTTC.

The J gene is TRBJ2-7, the V gene TRBV28; tentative D call: TRBD2 (7 bases). CDR1 MDHEN and CDR2 SYDVKM come from the germline V gene. This CDR3 has 15 residues. Trimming pared 5 bases from V and 3 bases from J, leaving 17 bases between. The CDR3 here is CASSALGGAGYEQYF. CDR3 in DNA: TGTGCCAGCAGTGCTCTGGGGGGGGCGGGCTACGAGCAGTACTTC.

The CDR3 nucleotides read TGTGCCAGCACCCGGGAGGGGCAGCCCCAGCATTTT. Its translation: CASTREGQPQHF. The V gene is TRBV7-9, the J gene TRBJ1-5; perhaps TRBD1 as D (5 bases). The CDR3 has 12 amino acids. Germline V gene sequence: CDR1 SEHNR, CDR2 FQNEAQ (reference sequence). Trimming removed 7 bases at V and 7 bases at J, with 11 bases between.

This chain uses TRBV19 with TRBJ2-2; D is unclear. This CDR3 is built from 16 residues. Trimming cost V 7 bases and J 2 bases, with 17 bases left between them. Germline V lookup: CDR1 LNHDA, CDR2 SQIVND (reference sequence). In DNA, the CDR3 is TGTGCCAGTACCCCAAGATGGAGCGTAAACACCGGGGAGCTGTTTTTT. Protein product: CASTPRWSVNTGELFF.

The chain joins TRBV14 to TRBJ1-6; tentatively, D is TRBD1 (5 bases). The germline gives CDR1 SGHDN, CDR2 FVKESK. V lost 1 base to trimming and J lost 8 bases, with 15 bases between them. The CDR3 has 16 amino acids. As DNA, the CDR3 is TGTGCCAGCAGCCAAGGGGGCCTGCTTGGGGATTCACCCCTCCACTTT. Translated: CASSQGGLLGDSPLHF.

The chain combines TRBV30 with TRBJ2-2; D is possibly TRBD2 (6 bases). CDR1 is GTSNPN and CDR2 is SVGIG in the germline V gene (reference sequence). The CDR3 consists of 13 residues. Deletions cut 1 base from V and 7 bases from J, with 10 bases between. The CDR3 nucleotides are TGTGCCTGGAGTGCCGGGGGTGGCGGGGAGCTGTTTTTT. It yields the protein CAWSAGGGGELFF.

This chain links TRBV9 with TRBJ2-7, with D perhaps TRBD2 (5 bases). Trimming took off 0 bases at V and 7 bases at J, with 14 bases between the two ends. The CDR3 totals 14 residues. Germline assignment: CDR1 SGDLS and CDR2 YYNGEE. The CDR3 sequence: CASSVAYRGGEQYF. Written as DNA, the CDR3 is TGTGCCAGCAGCGTAGCTTACCGGGGTGGTGAGCAGTACTTC. The full variable domain, its missing parts supplied by reference TRBV9 and TRBJ2-7, is DSGVTQTPKHLITATGQRVTLRCSPRSGDLSVYWYQQSLDQGLQFLIQYYNGEERAKGNILERFSAQQFPDLHSELNLSSLELGDSALYFCASSVAYRGGEQYFGPGTRLTVT.

Here the CDR3 DNA reads TGTGCCAGCAGCTTAAGCTCGACGGAGGGCTACACAGATACGCAGTATTTT. This codes for CASSLSSTEGYTDTQYF. This chain joins TRBV7-9 and TRBJ2-3; the D gene is possibly TRBD2 (6 bases). This CDR3 has 17 residues. Trimming pared 2 bases from V and 2 bases from J, leaving 17 bases between. Germline lookup yields CDR1 SEHNR and CDR2 FQNEAQ (reference sequence).

The V gene is TRBV28, the J gene TRBJ1-5; the D gene is possibly TRBD1 (6 bases). The CDR3 runs 16 residues. Trimming removed 5 bases from V and 2 bases from J, with 16 bases in between. Germline lookup yields CDR1 MDHEN and CDR2 SYDVKM. CDR3 residues: CASSLTGTLGNQPQHF. In DNA form, the CDR3 reads TGTGCCAGCAGTCTGACAGGCACCCTCGGCAATCAGCCCCAGCATTTT.

The chain employs TRBV27 and TRBJ2-7; 8 bases align to TRBD2. This CDR3 is built from 15 residues. The junction had 11 bases not matched to a gene; V was cut back by 4 bases and J by 6 bases. Germline CDR1 MNHEY, CDR2 SMNVEV (reference sequence). The CDR3 DNA sequence: TGTGCCAGCAGTTCCCCCGGACTAGCACGGGGCGAGCAGTACTTC. Translating gives CASSSPGLARGEQYF.

The rearrangement links TRBV9 to TRBJ1-2, with 7 positions matching TRBD1. Unmatched junction bases numbered 10, after V lost 4 bases and J lost 1 base. Germline CDR1 reads SGDLS; CDR2 reads YYNGEE. This CDR3 contains 16 residues. CDR3 bases: TGTGCCAGCAGCCCAACCCCCGGGACAGATAACTATGGCTACACCTTC. This gives the protein CASSPTPGTDNYGYTF.

The gene calls are TRBV18 and TRBJ1-5; D possibly corresponds to TRBD1 (5 bases). CDR1 and CDR2 (germline): KGHSH, LQKENI. V shed 5 bases and J shed 6 bases, with 20 bases lying between them. CDR3 length: 16 residues. The CDR3: CASSGGETGRSQPQHF. CDR3 sequence (DNA): TGTGCCAGCTCAGGGGGGGAGACCGGTCGTAGTCAGCCCCAGCATTTT.

In DNA form, the CDR3 reads TGCAGCGTCGACTTGAAGAACACCGGGGAGCTGTTTTTT. It is translated as CSVDLKNTGELFF. V gene TRBV29-1 combines with J gene TRBJ2-2; D call uncertain. The CDR3 has 13 residues. Trimming removed 6 bases at V and 1 base at J, with 9 bases between. Germline CDR1 SQVTM, CDR2 ANQGSEA.

V gene TRBV6-5 combines with J gene TRBJ1-1, with unresolved D. V was clipped by 7 bases and J by 6 bases, with 9 bases between them. The CDR3 extends over 11 amino acids. Germline-derived CDR1 and CDR2 are MNHEY and SVGAGI. The CDR3 protein is CASMGGAEAFF. CDR3 bases: TGTGCCAGCATGGGTGGAGCTGAAGCTTTCTTT.

This sequence joins TRBV5-4 and TRBJ1-5, with D tentatively TRBD1 (5 bases). Germline V lookup: CDR1 SGHNT, CDR2 YYREEE (reference sequence). V lost 0 bases and J 1 base, leaving 8 bases between the germline ends. The CDR3 extends over 15 amino acids. As DNA, the CDR3 is TGTGCCAGCAGCTTGGATGGGGGGAGCAATCAGCCCCAGCATTTT. It is translated as CASSLDGGSNQPQHF.

This sequence joins TRBV15 and TRBJ1-5; 11 bases map to TRBD1. There are 17 residues in the CDR3. V was clipped by 6 bases and J by 1 base; unmatched bases: 8. CDR1 LNHNV and CDR2 YYDKDF come from the germline V gene (reference sequence). The CDR3 DNA follows: TGTGCCACCAGTAAGGACAGGGGGCTTCGAAGCAATCAGCCCCAGCATTTT. It is translated as CATSKDRGLRSNQPQHF. Full variable domain (rest looked up from reference TRBV15 and TRBJ1-5): DAMVIQNPRYQVTQFGKPVTLSCSQTLNHNVMYWYQQKSSQAPKLLFHYYDKDFNNEADTPDNFQSRRPNTSFCFLDIRSPGLGDTAMYLCATSKDRGLRSNQPQHFGDGTRLSIL.

V usage is TRBV5-6 and J usage is TRBJ2-5; tentative D call: TRBD2 (5 bases). The CDR3 covers 13 residues. V was shortened by 2 bases and J by 5 bases, with 10 bases between the two germline ends. Per germline, CDR1 SGHDT and CDR2 YYEEEE. As DNA, the CDR3 is TGTGCCAGCAGCTTTCGGGGAACGGAGACCCAGTACTTC. Protein product: CASSFRGTETQYF.

This chain uses TRBV2 with TRBJ2-2; possible D gene TRBD2, 5 bases. The V gene lost 3 bases and the J gene lost 7 bases, with 21 bases spanning the gap. CDR1 and CDR2 from the germline V gene are SNHLY and FYNNEI. The CDR3 sequence is 17 residues long. This CDR3 is CASSDRGPRRIGGELFF. The CDR3 DNA reads as TGTGCCAGCAGTGATCGAGGGCCTAGAAGGATCGGCGGGGAGCTGTTTTTT.

This chain links TRBV19 with TRBJ2-1; D is possibly TRBD2 (5 bases). V gave up 10 bases and J gave up 0 bases, with 19 bases separating them. Germline V gene sequence: CDR1 LNHDA, CDR2 SQIVND (reference sequence). The CDR3 is made up of 16 amino acids. CDR3 in amino acids: CATRDLGEGSYNEQFF. The CDR3 DNA reads TGTGCCACCCGTGACTTGGGAGAGGGCTCCTACAATGAGCAGTTCTTC.